These 12 T cell receptor beta chains were sequenced from one sample in a study of T cells after yellow fever vaccination. One entry per CDR3 protein, called by TCRdb with MiXCR from the 5' RACE reads. The top ten clones hold 15% to 20% of a sample with 250,000 to 400,000 distinct CDR3 sequences, around 4.4% of them seen once. The sequences come from PBMCs, collected 15 days after the yellow fever booster vaccination. These receptors all stem from a man aged 18 to 29 who received the YFV17D yellow fever vaccine.

The chain employs TRBV7-2 and TRBJ2-5; D is unresolved. This CDR3 is built from 13 residues. The V gene's germline CDR1 is SGHTA and CDR2 FQGNSA. V was shortened by 3 bases and J by 2 bases, with 7 bases between the two germline ends. In DNA, the CDR3 is TGTGCCAGCAGCTTCACAAGACAAGAGACCCAGTACTTC. Amino acid sequence: CASSFTRQETQYF.

This clonotype was recorded many times. The chain couples TRBV20-1 to TRBJ2-5, with 8 bases fitting TRBD2. Per the germline V gene, CDR1 is DFQATT and CDR2 is SNEGSKA (reference sequence). The CDR3 is 14 residues long. CDR3 bases: TGCATTGCAGGTCGGGGGGGCTTTCCTGAGACCCAGTACTTC. It encodes CIAGRGGFPETQYF.

Ten or more counts support this clonotype. V usage is TRBV5-1 and J usage is TRBJ2-7; TRBD1 matches at 7 bases. CDR3 length: 14 residues. V was pared by 0 bases and J by 3 bases, with 3 bases of the junction left unmatched. From germline, CDR1 is SGHRS and CDR2 YFSETQ. The CDR3: CASSLGQGYYEQYV. The DNA of the CDR3 is TGCGCCAGCAGCTTGGGACAGGGTTACTACGAGCAGTACGTC.

Ten or more counts support this clonotype. The chain joins TRBV29-1 to TRBJ2-5; a weak D match, TRBD1 (6 bases). Germline CDR1 SQVTM, CDR2 ANQGSEA. Deletions cut 6 bases from V and 5 bases from J, with 13 bases between. The length of the CDR3 is 12 residues. CDR3 loop: CSVAGAYETQYF. As DNA, the CDR3 is TGCAGCGTGGCAGGGGCTTACGAGACCCAGTACTTC. The variable domain in full, completed from reference TRBV29-1 and TRBJ2-5, reads SAVISQKPSRDICQRGTSLTIQCQVDSQVTMMFWYRQQPGQSLTLIATANQGSEATYESGFVIDKFPISRPNLTFSTLTVSNMSPEDSSIYLCSVAGAYETQYFGPGTRLLVL.

The sample holds many counts of this clonotype. The chain combines TRBV3-1 with TRBJ2-7; the D call may be TRBD1 or TRBD2 (6 bases each). Germline V gene data show CDR1 as LGHDT and CDR2 as YNNKEL (reference sequence). Trimming removed 8 bases from V and 5 bases from J, with 16 bases in between. The CDR3 totals 13 residues. The CDR3 DNA follows: TGTGCCAGCGGCCGACGGGGGCCCCACGAGCAGTACTTC. Translating gives CASGRRGPHEQYF.

In its sample, this clonotype was seen many times. This chain links TRBV27 with TRBJ1-1; TRBD1 agrees at 7 bases. With 5 bases clipped from V and 3 bases from J, the junction kept 3 bases outside the gene matches. Germline CDR1 MNHEY, CDR2 SMNVEV (reference sequence). This CDR3 has 13 amino acids. CDR3 sequence (DNA): TGTGCCAGCAGTCGCAGGGGGTACACTGAAGCTTTCTTT. This gives the protein CASSRRGYTEAFF.

This clonotype was seen many times. The rearrangement links TRBV5-5 to TRBJ2-5, with 8 bases matching TRBD1. CDR1 and CDR2 from the germline V gene are SGHKS and YYEKEE (reference sequence). The CDR3 sequence is 15 residues long. Germline trimming cut 4 bases from V and 5 bases from J; bases unmatched to any gene: 10. CDR3 nucleotide sequence: TGTGCCAGCAGCCAACAGGGGGATTTTAGGGAGACCCAGTACTTC. Translating gives CASSQQGDFRETQYF.

A note on this clonotype: A much larger clone lies a single base off, so this may be a read error. The CDR3 region has the DNA TGTGCCAGCAGCTCCAGTCTTTCTTGTAGCACAGATACGCAGTATTTT. It is translated as CASSSSLSCSTDTQYF. V gene TRBV7-2 combines with J gene TRBJ2-3; D ambiguous. Germline V gene data show CDR1 as SGHTA and CDR2 as FQGNSA. This CDR3 has 16 residues. Between the trimmed V and J ends, which lost 4 bases and 0 bases, there was a span of 14 bases.

The V and J genes are TRBV19 and TRBJ2-1, with D hard to call. This CDR3 spans 12 amino acids. Germline V gene sequence: CDR1 LNHDA, CDR2 SQIVND (reference sequence). V was trimmed by 6 bases and J by 10 bases, leaving 13 bases between them. CDR3 sequence (DNA): TGTGCCAGTAGGGATGTCCCCCGGGAGCAGTTCTTC. Residues: CASRDVPREQFF.

This clonotype appeared many times. The CDR3 protein is CASSQEAGGIEKLFF. CDR3 DNA sequence: TGCGCCAGCAGCCAAGAGGCGGGCGGTATCGAAAAACTGTTTTTT. The V and J genes are TRBV4-3 and TRBJ1-4; no clear D gene. V was pared by 0 bases and J by 8 bases, with 13 bases between. CDR3 length equals 15 residues. Germline assignment: CDR1 LGHNA and CDR2 YSLEER.

A few counts support this clonotype. V usage is TRBV20-1 and J usage is TRBJ1-3, with a possible D match to TRBD1 (6 bases). Germline V gene sequence: CDR1 DFQATT, CDR2 SNEGSKA (reference sequence). CDR3 length equals 13 residues. Trimming left V 6 bases short and J 3 bases short, with 12 bases between. The CDR3 loop reads CSADAGVGNTIYF. CDR3 in DNA: TGCAGTGCAGACGCAGGGGTTGGAAACACCATATATTTT.

This clonotype has ten or more counts. V and J are TRBV29-1 and TRBJ2-2; no reliable D call. V lost 4 bases, J lost 4 bases, and 10 bases lay in between. The V gene's germline CDR1 is SQVTM and CDR2 ANQGSEA. The CDR3 extends over 13 amino acids. The CDR3 coding sequence is TGCAGCGTTGTGTTAGTGGGCACCGGGGAGCTGTTTTTT. Translating it yields CSVVLVGTGELFF.